This T cell receptor beta chain was observed in a study of cytomegalovirus exposure and HLA in healthy donors. Study summary: When 398 donors were genotyped, around 77% of them were found to fall in the Caucasian-associated ancestry cluster. Broader study findings: It was taken for granted in presence/absence analyses that sequencing depth across donors was roughly uniform. Among CMV-associated TCR beta chains, most appeared HLA-restricted in a later analysis.

Comment on this clone: Antigen specificity is unknown.

The CDR3 runs 17 residues. V lost 0 bases to trimming and J lost 2 bases, with 16 bases between them. Germline CDR1 reads LGHNA; CDR2 reads YSLEER. Primers: 60 Vbeta forward and 13 Jbeta reverse. Assay: immunoSEQ multiplex PCR; the TCRdb copy retains only in-frame clones and omits some. The data hold 150,000 to 200,000 clones, with approximately 85% observed a single time. Sequencing was done on a sample of PBMCs. This TCR came from a young man in good health and CMV-seronegative. The rearrangement joins TRBV4-3 to TRBJ2-5; D possibly corresponds to TRBD1 (5 bases). The DNA for the CDR3 is TGCGCCAGCAGCCAAGATCTTCCCGGACACCAACAAGAGACCCAGTACTTC. It is translated as CASSQDLPGHQQETQYF.